A single sample gave rise to the 21 T cell receptor beta chains below, sequenced in a study of cytomegalovirus exposure and HLA in healthy donors listed by TCRdb under 2017. The library was built by means of the immunoSEQ multiplex PCR assay. A mixture of 60 forward primers for TCR Vbeta segments and 13 reverse primers for TCR Jbeta segments was used in the multiplex PCR. Held by TCRdb, this immuneACCESS table contains in-frame sequences only and omits some clones. Under half of the omission traces to an unresolved V gene where checked; the cause of the rest is unknown. This sample is represented by around 120,000 clones; about 74% of them were singletons. The ten largest clones take up less than 3% of the sample. The sequencing sample was made of PBMCs. The receptors come from a woman in her forties in good health and CMV-seropositive.

The chain joins TRBV5-6 to TRBJ2-5; 9 bases match TRBD1. V lost 2 bases and J lost 4; bases outside the gene matches: 0. CDR1 SGHDT and CDR2 YYEEEE come from the germline V gene. CDR3 length: 13 amino acids. The CDR3 DNA follows: TGTGCCAGCAGCTTACAGGGGGCAGAGACCCAGTACTTC. It specifies CASSLQGAETQYF.

This clone was seen a single time. The chain links TRBV5-1 to TRBJ2-3; D is perhaps TRBD2 (6 bases). Germline CDR1 SGHRS, CDR2 YFSETQ. Deletions cut 3 bases from V and 0 bases from J, with 8 bases between. This CDR3 comprises 14 residues. CDR3 in amino acids: CASSSGTSTDTQYF. The DNA for the CDR3 is TGCGCCAGCAGCTCCGGGACTAGCACAGATACGCAGTATTTT. Complete variable domain (other parts from reference TRBV5-1 and TRBJ2-3): KAGVTQTPRYLIKTRGQQVTLSCSPISGHRSVSWYQQTPGQGLQFLFEYFSETQRNKGNFPGRFSGRQFSNSRSEMNVSTLELGDSALYLCASSSGTSTDTQYFGPGTRLTVL.

This rearrangement joins TRBV6-1 to TRBJ2-5, with 9 positions matching TRBD2. CDR1 is MNHNS and CDR2 is SASEGT in the germline V gene. V lost 1 base and J lost 1; bases outside the gene matches: 7. The CDR3 is made up of 17 amino acids. DNA for the CDR3: TGTGCCAGCAGTGAAGAGGAGCTAGCGGGGCCCCAAGAGACCCAGTACTTC. Its translation is CASSEEELAGPQETQYF.

The chain combines TRBV5-6 with TRBJ1-2; weak D call: TRBD1 (5 bases). There are 13 residues in the CDR3. V lost 4 bases and J 4 bases, leaving 11 bases between the germline ends. CDR1 is SGHDT and CDR2 is YYEEEE in the germline V gene. CDR3 nucleotides: TGTGCCAGCAGCCTCGGGGGGGGCTATGGCTACACCTTC. Residues: CASSLGGGYGYTF.

This clone occurred a few times. The chain links TRBV5-1 to TRBJ1-1, with 8 bases that match TRBD1. V lost 4 bases and J lost 2; bases outside the gene matches: 7. The CDR3 spans 15 residues. CDR1 is SGHRS and CDR2 is YFSETQ in the germline V gene. In nucleotides, the CDR3 is TGCGCCAGCAGCAAAGGGCAGGGGGCAAACACTGAAGCTTTCTTT. It specifies CASSKGQGANTEAFF.

This chain connects TRBV7-9 to TRBJ2-1; 14 bases are a match to TRBD2. This CDR3 region has 19 residues. V lost 5 bases to trimming and J lost 0 bases; unmatched junction nucleotides: 9. Germline V gene sequence: CDR1 SEHNR, CDR2 FQNEAQ (reference sequence). CDR3 in amino acids: CASSKGLAGALSSYNEQFF. The CDR3 DNA reads TGTGCCAGCAGCAAGGGACTAGCGGGGGCCCTAAGCTCCTACAATGAGCAGTTCTTC.

This chain links TRBV7-3 with TRBJ2-1, with TRBD2 matching over 9 bases. With V trimmed by 5 bases and J by 0 bases, 2 bases remained unmatched. The germline V gene encodes CDR1 SGHTA and CDR2 FQGTGA. The CDR3 covers 15 residues. CDR3 nucleotide sequence: TGTGCCAGCAGCCTAGCGGGGAGCTCCTACAATGAGCAGTTCTTC. Its translation is CASSLAGSSYNEQFF.

Concerning this clone: At one end, the junction sequence differs from germline, possibly due to a read error. The rearrangement uses TRBV29-1 and TRBJ2-6, with 8 bases that match TRBD1. This CDR3 has 15 amino acids. CDR1 is SQVTM and CDR2 is ANQGSEA in the germline V gene. The CDR3 is CSVKDRGSGANVLTF. The CDR3 DNA sequence: TGCAGCGTTAAAGACAGGGGATCTGGGGCCAACGTCCTGACTTTC. Variable domain in full (rest from reference TRBV29-1 and TRBJ2-6): SAVISQKPSRDICQRGTSLTIQCQVDSQVTMMFWYRQQPGQSLTLIATANQGSEATYESGFVIDKFPISRPNLTFSTLTVSNMSPEDSSIYLCSVKDRGSGANVLTFGAGSRLTVL.

The rearrangement links TRBV5-1 to TRBJ2-7, with D possibly matching TRBD2 (5 bases). The CDR3 is 15 residues long. The ends were cut back, 1 base at V and 2 bases at J, with 13 bases in the middle. Germline assignment: CDR1 SGHRS and CDR2 YFSETQ. The CDR3 reads CASSLLSGGPYEQYF. The CDR3, as DNA: TGCGCCAGCAGCTTGTTGTCCGGAGGACCCTACGAGCAGTACTTC.

As DNA, the CDR3 is TGTGCCAGCAGCGTCCGGGGTAGCGAGCAGTACTTC. Translating gives CASSVRGSEQYF. The rearrangement uses TRBV6-5 and TRBJ2-7, with D possibly TRBD2 on 5 matching bases. Germline CDR1 MNHEY, CDR2 SVGAGI. V was pared by 6 bases and J by 6 bases, with 12 bases between. The CDR3 totals 12 residues.

V gene TRBV7-9 combines with J gene TRBJ1-4; D unclear. Germline-derived CDR1 and CDR2 are SEHNR and FQNEAQ (reference sequence). V was clipped by 5 bases and J by 0 bases, with 16 bases between them. The CDR3 loop spans 17 amino acids. The CDR3 DNA reads as TGTGCCAGCAGCCTTGGAGGGCTGGGAACAACTAATGAAAAACTGTTTTTT. This translates into CASSLGGLGTTNEKLFF.

This clone was detected a few times. The gene calls are TRBV5-1 and TRBJ2-7; TRBD2 agrees at 7 bases. The CDR3 length is 15 residues. The V and J ends lost 3 bases and 4 bases, in that order; junction bases with no gene match: 10. Germline CDR1 and CDR2: SGHRS and YFSETQ. This chain's CDR3 is CASSSAGFSGYEQYF. In nucleotides, the CDR3 is TGCGCCAGCAGCTCAGCAGGGTTTAGCGGGTACGAGCAGTACTTC. The complete variable domain, with remaining parts taken from reference TRBV5-1 and TRBJ2-7, reads KAGVTQTPRYLIKTRGQQVTLSCSPISGHRSVSWYQQTPGQGLQFLFEYFSETQRNKGNFPGRFSGRQFSNSRSEMNVSTLELGDSALYLCASSSAGFSGYEQYFGPGTRLTVT.

Only one count was recorded for this clone. The same CDR3 can be traced to other DNA sequences in this sample. The chain couples TRBV30 to TRBJ1-1; possibly TRBD1 for D (6 bases). The germline gives CDR1 GTSNPN, CDR2 SVGIG (reference sequence). This CDR3 is built from 13 residues. The V and J ends lost 8 bases and 2 bases respectively, with 15 bases between them. The CDR3 sequence: CAGYRAPNTEAFF. DNA for the CDR3: TGTGCCGGCTACAGGGCACCCAACACTGAAGCTTTCTTT.

The V gene is TRBV19, the J gene TRBJ2-5; the D is unclear. The CDR3 totals 15 residues. CDR1 is LNHDA, CDR2 SQIVND, per germline (reference sequence). V gave up 4 bases and J gave up 3 bases, with 15 bases separating them. The DNA for the CDR3 is TGTGCCAGTAGTAGGCTGGCCCACCCCAAAGAGACCCAGTACTTC. Translating it yields CASSRLAHPKETQYF.

The chain joins TRBV30 to TRBJ2-1; 11 bases align to TRBD2. This CDR3 has 20 residues. Trimming removed 1 base from V and 0 bases from J; junction bases left unmatched: 14. Per germline, CDR1 GTSNPN and CDR2 SVGIG (reference sequence). This chain's CDR3 is CAWSGGLAGGGPSSYNEQFF. The CDR3 region has the DNA TGTGCCTGGAGTGGGGGGCTAGCGGGAGGAGGACCTAGCTCCTACAATGAGCAGTTCTTC.

The V gene is TRBV25-1, the J gene TRBJ2-2, with 12 positions matching TRBD2. CDR1 is MGHDK, CDR2 SYGVNS, per germline. The CDR3 sequence is 16 residues long. The ends lost 6 bases at V and 1 base at J; junction bases unmatched: 3. For the CDR3, the DNA is TGTGCCAGCAGAAAGGGACTAGCGGGGAACACCGGGGAGCTGTTTTTT. Its protein is CASRKGLAGNTGELFF.

The V and J genes are TRBV18 and TRBJ1-2; 8 nucleotides line up with TRBD1. Germline V gene sequence: CDR1 KGHSH, CDR2 LQKENI. The CDR3 is 14 residues long. The junction had 6 bases not matched to a gene; V was cut back by 3 bases and J by 6 bases. CDR3 in DNA: TGTGCCAGCTCACCCGACGACAGGGGACATGGCTACACCTTC. Encoded protein: CASSPDDRGHGYTF.

This chain links TRBV2 with TRBJ2-7, with 7 bases aligning to TRBD1. The V and J ends lost 5 bases and 7 bases, in that order; junction bases with no gene match: 8. Per the germline V gene, CDR1 is SNHLY and CDR2 is FYNNEI. CDR3 length: 13 residues. CDR3 DNA sequence: TGTGCCAGCAGTTCGACAGGGCTAGGAGAGCAGTACTTC. Translation: CASSSTGLGEQYF.

The count of this clone is one. The chain recombines TRBV18 with TRBJ1-5; 11 nucleotides align to TRBD1. The CDR3 spans 16 residues. V dropped 3 bases and J dropped 2; count of bases not matched to a gene: 3. Germline V gene sequence: CDR1 KGHSH, CDR2 LQKENI. Here the CDR3 reads CASSPDRGRGNQPQHF. The CDR3 nucleotides are TGTGCCAGCTCACCGGACAGGGGGCGAGGCAATCAGCCCCAGCATTTT.

The chain uses TRBV6-5 and TRBJ1-1; 10 bases are a match to TRBD1. J was trimmed by 1 base and V by 5 bases; bases with no gene match: 4. CDR3 length equals 15 residues. CDR1 MNHEY and CDR2 SVGAGI come from the germline V gene. The chain's CDR3 is CASSKDRGENTEAFF. CDR3 DNA sequence: TGTGCCAGCAGTAAGGACAGGGGGGAGAACACTGAAGCTTTCTTT.

The chain is built from TRBV19 and TRBJ2-2, with a possible D match to TRBD2 (7 bases). The V end was cut by 5 bases, the J end by 7 bases, with 11 bases between. This CDR3 spans 13 amino acids. The germline V gene encodes CDR1 LNHDA and CDR2 SQIVND (reference sequence). CDR3 nucleotide sequence: TGTGCCAGTAGTGCGGGGGCGCACGGGGAGCTGTTTTTT. This sequence encodes CASSAGAHGELFF.